The clone carrying this T cell receptor (beta chain) was detected once. Measured with immunoSEQ multiplex PCR; TCRdb has only the in-frame clones, and not every one. The sample consists of under 55,000 clones, 91% of them appearing once. This entry is derived from a study of T cell changes during pregnancy in multiple sclerosis. V gave up 5 bases and J gave up 4 bases; unmatched junction bases: 4. CDR3 size: 14 residues. CDR1 SGHAT and CDR2 FQNNGV come from the germline V gene. This specimen consisted of CD8+ T cells from peripheral blood mononuclear cells, obtained after pregnancy. This receptor was obtained from a female donor with multiple sclerosis, enrolled in a pregnancy study. V is TRBV11-2 and J is TRBJ2-7, with 11 bases identical to TRBD2. As DNA, the CDR3 is TGTGCCAGCAGCACACTAGCGGGGGAATACGAGCAGTACTTC. It is translated as CASSTLAGEYEQYF.